This T cell receptor (beta chain) is from a study of shared T cell receptors in the human thymus. Sequencing used immunoSEQ multiplex PCR; TCRdb keeps in-frame clones, though not all of them. The sample contains roughly 410,000 clones, 95% of which appear only once. The clonotype originates from a human donor. The sequenced material came from thymocytes.

The CDR3 protein is CASSYARRQETQYF. Here the CDR3 DNA reads TGTGCCAGCAGCTACGCGAGAAGGCAAGAGACCCAGTACTTC. V is TRBV11-2 and J is TRBJ2-5; D not resolved. V was cut by 4 bases and J by 2 bases, with 11 bases left in between. This CDR3 region has 14 residues. From germline, CDR1 is SGHAT and CDR2 FQNNGV.